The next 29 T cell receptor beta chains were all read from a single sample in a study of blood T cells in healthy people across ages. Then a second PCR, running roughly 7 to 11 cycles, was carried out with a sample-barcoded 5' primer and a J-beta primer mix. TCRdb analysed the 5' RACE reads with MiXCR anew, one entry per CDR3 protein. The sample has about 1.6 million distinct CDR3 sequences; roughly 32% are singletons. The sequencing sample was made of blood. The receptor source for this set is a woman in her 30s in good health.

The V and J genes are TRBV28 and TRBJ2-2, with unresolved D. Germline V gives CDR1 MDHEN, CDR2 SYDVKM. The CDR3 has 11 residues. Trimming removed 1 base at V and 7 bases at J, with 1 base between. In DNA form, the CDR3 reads TGTGCCAGCAGTTTATACGGGGAGCTGTTTTTT. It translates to CASSLYGELFF.

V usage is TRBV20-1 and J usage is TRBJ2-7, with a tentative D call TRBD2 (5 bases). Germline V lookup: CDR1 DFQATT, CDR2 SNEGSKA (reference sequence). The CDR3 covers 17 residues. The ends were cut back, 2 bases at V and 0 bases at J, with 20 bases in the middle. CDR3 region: CSARFPHLVGSSYEQYF. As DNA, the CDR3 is TGCAGTGCTAGATTCCCCCATTTGGTAGGGAGCTCCTACGAGCAGTACTTC.

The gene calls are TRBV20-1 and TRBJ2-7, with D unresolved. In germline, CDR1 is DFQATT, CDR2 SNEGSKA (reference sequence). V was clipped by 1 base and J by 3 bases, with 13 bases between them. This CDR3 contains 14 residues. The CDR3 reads CSARGGAFSYEQYF. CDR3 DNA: TGCAGTGCTAGAGGGGGTGCCTTTAGCTACGAGCAGTACTTC.

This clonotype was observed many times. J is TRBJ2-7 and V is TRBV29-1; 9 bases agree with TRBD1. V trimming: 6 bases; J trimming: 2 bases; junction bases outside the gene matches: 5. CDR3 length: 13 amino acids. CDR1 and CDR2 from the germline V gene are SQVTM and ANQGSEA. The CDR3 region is CSVQDRGAYEQYF. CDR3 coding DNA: TGCAGCGTACAAGACAGGGGGGCCTACGAGCAGTACTTC.

The CDR3 is CASSQDSGLALGEQFF. CDR3 nucleotide sequence: TGTGCCAGCAGCCAAGATTCTGGACTAGCGCTGGGTGAGCAGTTCTTC. The V and J genes are TRBV3-1 and TRBJ2-1, with 9 bases matching TRBD2. Trimming cost V 0 bases and J 9 bases; bases outside gene matches: 9. Germline CDR1 is LGHDT and CDR2 is YNNKEL (reference sequence). The CDR3 runs to 16 residues.

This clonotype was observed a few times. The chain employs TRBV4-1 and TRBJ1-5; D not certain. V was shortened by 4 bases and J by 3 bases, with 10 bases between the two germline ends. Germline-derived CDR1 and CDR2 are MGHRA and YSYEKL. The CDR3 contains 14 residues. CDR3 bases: TGCGCCAGCAGCCTCATAGGCCTCAATCAGCCCCAGCATTTT. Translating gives CASSLIGLNQPQHF.

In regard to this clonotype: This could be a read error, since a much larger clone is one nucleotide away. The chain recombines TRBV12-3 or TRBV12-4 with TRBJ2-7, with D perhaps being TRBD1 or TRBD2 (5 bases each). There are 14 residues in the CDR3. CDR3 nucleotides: TGTGCCTGCAGTCCTGGACTGGGGCAGATTGAGCAGTACTTC. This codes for CACSPGLGQIEQYF.

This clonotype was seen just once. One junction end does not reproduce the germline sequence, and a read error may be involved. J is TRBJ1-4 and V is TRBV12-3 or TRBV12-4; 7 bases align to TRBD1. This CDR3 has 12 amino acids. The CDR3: CASSLDRVKLFF. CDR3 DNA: TGCGCCAGCAGTTTAGACAGGGTCAAACTGTTTTTT.

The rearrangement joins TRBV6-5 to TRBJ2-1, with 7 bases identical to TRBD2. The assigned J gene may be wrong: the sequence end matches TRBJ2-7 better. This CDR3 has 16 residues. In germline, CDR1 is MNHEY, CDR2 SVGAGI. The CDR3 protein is CASSSPLAGSYNEQYF. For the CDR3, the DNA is TGTGCCAGCAGTTCGCCCTTAGCGGGCAGCTACAATGAGCAGTACTTC.

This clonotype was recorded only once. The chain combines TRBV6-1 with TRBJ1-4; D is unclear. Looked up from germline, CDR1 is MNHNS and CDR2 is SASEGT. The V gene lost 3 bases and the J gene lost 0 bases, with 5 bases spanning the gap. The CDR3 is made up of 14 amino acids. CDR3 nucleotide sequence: TGTGCCAGCAGTGAGCCCCCAACTAATGAAAAACTGTTTTTT. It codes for CASSEPPTNEKLFF.

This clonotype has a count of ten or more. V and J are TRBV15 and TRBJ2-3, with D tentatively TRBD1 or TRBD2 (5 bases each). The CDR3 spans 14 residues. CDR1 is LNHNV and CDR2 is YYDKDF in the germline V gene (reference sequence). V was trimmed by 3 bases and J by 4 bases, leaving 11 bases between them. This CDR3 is CATSSVRGADTQYF. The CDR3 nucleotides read TGTGCCACCAGCAGTGTGAGGGGCGCAGATACGCAGTATTTT.

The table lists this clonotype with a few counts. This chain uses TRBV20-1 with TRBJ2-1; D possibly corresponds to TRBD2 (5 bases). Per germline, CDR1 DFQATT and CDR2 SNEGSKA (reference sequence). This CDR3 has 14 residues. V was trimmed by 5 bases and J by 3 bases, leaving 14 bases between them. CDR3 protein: CSAAAGLDYNEQFF. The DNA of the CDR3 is TGCAGTGCTGCCGCCGGACTGGACTACAATGAGCAGTTCTTC.

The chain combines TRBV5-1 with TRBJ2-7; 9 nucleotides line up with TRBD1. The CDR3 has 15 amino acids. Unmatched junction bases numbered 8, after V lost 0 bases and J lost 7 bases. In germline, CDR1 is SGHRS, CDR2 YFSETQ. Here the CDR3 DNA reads TGCGCCAGCAGCTTGGAACAGGGGGCGCAACGTGAGCAGTACTTC. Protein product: CASSLEQGAQREQYF.

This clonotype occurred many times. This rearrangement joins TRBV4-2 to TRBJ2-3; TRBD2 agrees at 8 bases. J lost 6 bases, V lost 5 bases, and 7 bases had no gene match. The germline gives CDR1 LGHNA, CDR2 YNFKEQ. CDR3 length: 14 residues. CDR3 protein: CASSYPGGRDTQYF. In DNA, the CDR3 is TGTGCCAGCAGCTATCCGGGGGGGCGGGATACGCAGTATTTT.

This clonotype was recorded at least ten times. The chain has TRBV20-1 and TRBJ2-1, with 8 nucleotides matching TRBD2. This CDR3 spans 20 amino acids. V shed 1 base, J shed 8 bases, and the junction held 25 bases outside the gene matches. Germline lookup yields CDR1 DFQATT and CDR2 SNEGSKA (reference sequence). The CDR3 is CSARVTGSSSGAGYLYEQFF. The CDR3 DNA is TGCAGTGCTAGAGTCACCGGGTCGAGTAGCGGGGCAGGGTATTTGTATGAGCAGTTCTTC.

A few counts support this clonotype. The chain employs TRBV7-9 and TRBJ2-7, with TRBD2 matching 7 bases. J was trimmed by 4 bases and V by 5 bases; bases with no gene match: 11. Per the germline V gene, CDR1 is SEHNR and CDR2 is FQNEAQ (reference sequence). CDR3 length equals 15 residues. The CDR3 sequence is CASSPSMREPYEQYF. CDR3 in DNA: TGTGCCAGCAGCCCGTCTATGCGGGAGCCTTACGAGCAGTACTTC.

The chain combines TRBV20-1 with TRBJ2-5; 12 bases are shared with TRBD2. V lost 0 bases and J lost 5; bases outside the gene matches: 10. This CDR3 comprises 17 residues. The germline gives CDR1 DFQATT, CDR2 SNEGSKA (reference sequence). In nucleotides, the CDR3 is TGCAGTGCTAGAGATCTAGCGGGAGGGCCGAGCTGGGAGACCCAGTACTTC. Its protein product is CSARDLAGGPSWETQYF.

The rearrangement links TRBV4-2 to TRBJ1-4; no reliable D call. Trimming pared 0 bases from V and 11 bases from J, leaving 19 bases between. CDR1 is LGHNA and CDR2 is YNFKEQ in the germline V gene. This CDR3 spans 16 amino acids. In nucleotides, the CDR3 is TGTGCCAGCAGCCAAGACCGAGGAGGTTCCGGGGAGAAACTGTTTTTT. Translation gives CASSQDRGGSGEKLFF.

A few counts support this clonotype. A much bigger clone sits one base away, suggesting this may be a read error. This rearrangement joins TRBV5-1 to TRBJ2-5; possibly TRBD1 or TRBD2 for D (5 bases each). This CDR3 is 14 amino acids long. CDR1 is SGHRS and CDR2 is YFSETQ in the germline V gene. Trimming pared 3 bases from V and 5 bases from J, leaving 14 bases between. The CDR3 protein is CASSWLPGTETQYF. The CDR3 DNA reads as TGCGCCAGCAGCTGGTTACCTGGGACGGAGACCCAGTACTTC.

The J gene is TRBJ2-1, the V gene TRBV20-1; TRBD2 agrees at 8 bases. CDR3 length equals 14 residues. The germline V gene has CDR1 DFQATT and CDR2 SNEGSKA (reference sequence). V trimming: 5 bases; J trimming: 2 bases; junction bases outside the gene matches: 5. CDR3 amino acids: CSALAGTTYNEQFF. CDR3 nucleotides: TGCAGTGCTTTAGCGGGGACCACCTACAATGAGCAGTTCTTC.

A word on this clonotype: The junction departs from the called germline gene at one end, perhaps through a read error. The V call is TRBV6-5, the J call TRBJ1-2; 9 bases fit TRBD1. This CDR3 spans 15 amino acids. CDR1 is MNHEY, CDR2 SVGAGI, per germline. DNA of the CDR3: TGTGCCAGCATGACGGGACCGGGACAGGGTTATGGCCACACCTTC. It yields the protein CASMTGPGQGYGHTF.

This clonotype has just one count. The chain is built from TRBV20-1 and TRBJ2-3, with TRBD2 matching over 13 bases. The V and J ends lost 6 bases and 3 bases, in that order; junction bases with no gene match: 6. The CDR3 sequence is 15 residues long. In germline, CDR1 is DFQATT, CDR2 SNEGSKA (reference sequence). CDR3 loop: CSALGTSGITDTQYF. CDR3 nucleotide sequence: TGCAGTGCCCTTGGGACTAGCGGGATAACAGATACGCAGTATTTT.

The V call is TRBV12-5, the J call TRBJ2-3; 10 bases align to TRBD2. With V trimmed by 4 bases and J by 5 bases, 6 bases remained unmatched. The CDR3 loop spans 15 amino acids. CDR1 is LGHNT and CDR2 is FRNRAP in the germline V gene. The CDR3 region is CASGWSGGAEDTQYF. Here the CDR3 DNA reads TGTGCTAGTGGTTGGAGCGGGGGGGCTGAAGATACGCAGTATTTT.

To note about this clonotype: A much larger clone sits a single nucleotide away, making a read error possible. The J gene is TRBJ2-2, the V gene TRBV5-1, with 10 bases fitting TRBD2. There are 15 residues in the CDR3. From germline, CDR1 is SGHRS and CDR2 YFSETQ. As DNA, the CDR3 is TGCGCCAGCAACTTGGGACTAGCGATAACCGGGGAGCTGTTTTTT. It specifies CASNLGLAITGELFF.

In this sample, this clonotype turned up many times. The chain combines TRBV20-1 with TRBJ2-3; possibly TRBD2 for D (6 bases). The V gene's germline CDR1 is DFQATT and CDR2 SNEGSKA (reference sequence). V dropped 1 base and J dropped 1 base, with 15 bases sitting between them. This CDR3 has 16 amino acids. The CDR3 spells CSARAPLSGRTDTQYF. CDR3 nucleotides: TGCAGTGCTAGAGCCCCTCTCAGCGGGCGCACAGATACGCAGTATTTT.

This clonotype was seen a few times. The CDR3 is CAIRKTEGTEAFF. CDR3 nucleotides: TGTGCCATCAGAAAGACGGAAGGAACTGAAGCTTTCTTT. The gene calls are TRBV10-3 and TRBJ1-1; D is unclear. The length of the CDR3 is 13 residues. Trimming removed 6 bases at V and 5 bases at J, with 13 bases between. Germline CDR1 is ENHRY and CDR2 is SYGVKD.

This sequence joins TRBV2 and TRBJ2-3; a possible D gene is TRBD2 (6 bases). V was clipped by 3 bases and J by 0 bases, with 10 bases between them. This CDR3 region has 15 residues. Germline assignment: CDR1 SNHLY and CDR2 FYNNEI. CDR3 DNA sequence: TGTGCCAGCAGTGATCTAGCGCGAAGCACAGATACGCAGTATTTT. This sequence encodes CASSDLARSTDTQYF.

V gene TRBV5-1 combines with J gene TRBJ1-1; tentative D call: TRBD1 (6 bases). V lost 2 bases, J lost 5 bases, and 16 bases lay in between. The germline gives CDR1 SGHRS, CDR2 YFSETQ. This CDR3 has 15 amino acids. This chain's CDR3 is CASSFQAGANTEAFF. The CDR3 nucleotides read TGCGCCAGCAGCTTTCAGGCAGGGGCTAATACTGAAGCTTTCTTT.

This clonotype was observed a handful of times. CDR3 sequence reads: CSVERWKLGNTEAFF. The CDR3 nucleotides read TGCAGCGTTGAAAGATGGAAGTTGGGGAACACTGAAGCTTTCTTT. This chain uses TRBV29-1 with TRBJ1-1; unclear D gene. Germline V gene lookup returns CDR1 SQVTM and CDR2 ANQGSEA. This CDR3 contains 15 residues. V was cut by 2 bases and J by 1 base, with 14 bases left in between.